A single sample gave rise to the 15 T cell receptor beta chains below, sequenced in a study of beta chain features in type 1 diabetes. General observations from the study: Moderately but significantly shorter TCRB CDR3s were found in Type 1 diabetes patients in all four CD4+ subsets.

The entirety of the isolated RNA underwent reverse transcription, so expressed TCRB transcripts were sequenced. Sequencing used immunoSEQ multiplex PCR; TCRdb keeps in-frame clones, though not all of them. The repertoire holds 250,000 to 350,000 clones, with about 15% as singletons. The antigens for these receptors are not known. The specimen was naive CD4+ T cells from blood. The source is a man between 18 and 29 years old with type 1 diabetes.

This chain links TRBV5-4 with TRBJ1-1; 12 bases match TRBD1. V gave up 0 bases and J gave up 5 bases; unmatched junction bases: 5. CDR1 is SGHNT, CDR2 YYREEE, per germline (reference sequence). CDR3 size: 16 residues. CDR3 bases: TGTGCCAGCAGCTTGGGGGGGACAGGGGGCCGGACTGAAGCTTTCTTT. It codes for CASSLGGTGGRTEAFF.

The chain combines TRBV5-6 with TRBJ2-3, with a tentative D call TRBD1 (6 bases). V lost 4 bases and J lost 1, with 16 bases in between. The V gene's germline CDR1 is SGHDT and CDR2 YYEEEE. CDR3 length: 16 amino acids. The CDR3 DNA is TGTGCCAGCAGCCCGATGGGAGCAGGGGGCACAGATACGCAGTATTTT. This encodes CASSPMGAGGTDTQYF.

The CDR3 sequence is CAWSLQGLGGEQFF. The CDR3 DNA follows: TGTGCCTGGAGTCTACAGGGGTTAGGTGGTGAGCAGTTCTTC. V is TRBV30 and J is TRBJ2-1, with 7 bases aligning to TRBD1. Germline loops: CDR1 GTSNPN, CDR2 SVGIG (reference sequence). The junction had 10 bases not matched to a gene; V was cut back by 2 bases and J by 9 bases. The CDR3 runs to 14 residues.

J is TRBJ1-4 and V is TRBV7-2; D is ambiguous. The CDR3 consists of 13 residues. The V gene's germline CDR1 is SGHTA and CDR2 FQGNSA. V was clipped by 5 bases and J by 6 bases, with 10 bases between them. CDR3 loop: CASSREGHEKLFF. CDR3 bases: TGTGCCAGCAGCAGGGAGGGCCATGAAAAACTGTTTTTT.

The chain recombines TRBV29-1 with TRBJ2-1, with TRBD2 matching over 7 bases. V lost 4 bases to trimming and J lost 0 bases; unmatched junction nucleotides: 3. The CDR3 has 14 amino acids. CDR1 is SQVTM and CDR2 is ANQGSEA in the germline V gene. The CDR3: CSVGREYSYNEQFF. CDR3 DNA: TGCAGCGTTGGGCGGGAGTACTCCTACAATGAGCAGTTCTTC.

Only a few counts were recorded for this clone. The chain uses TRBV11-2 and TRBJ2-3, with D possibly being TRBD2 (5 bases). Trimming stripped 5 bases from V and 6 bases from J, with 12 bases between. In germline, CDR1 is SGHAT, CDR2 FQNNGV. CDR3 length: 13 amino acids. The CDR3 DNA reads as TGTGCCAGCAGCCCCCTAAGGGAGGATACGCAGTATTTT. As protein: CASSPLREDTQYF.

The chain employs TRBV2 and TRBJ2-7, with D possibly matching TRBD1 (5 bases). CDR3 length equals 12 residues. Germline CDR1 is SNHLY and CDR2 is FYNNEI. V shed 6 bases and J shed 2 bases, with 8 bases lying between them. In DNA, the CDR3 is TGTGCCAGCAGCTACAGGACCTACGAGCAGTACTTC. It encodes CASSYRTYEQYF.

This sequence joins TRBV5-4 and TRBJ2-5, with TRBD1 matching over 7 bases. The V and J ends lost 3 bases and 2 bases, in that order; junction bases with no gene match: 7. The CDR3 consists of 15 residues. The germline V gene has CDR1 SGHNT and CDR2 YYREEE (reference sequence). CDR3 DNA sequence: TGTGCCAGCAGCTCCGGACAGGATAGTCAAGAGACCCAGTACTTC. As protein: CASSSGQDSQETQYF. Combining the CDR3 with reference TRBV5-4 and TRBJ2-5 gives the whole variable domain ETGVTQSPTHLIKTRGQQVTLRCSSQSGHNTVSWYQQALGQGPQFIFQYYREEENGRGNFPPRFSGLQFPNYSSELNVNALELDDSALYLCASSSGQDSQETQYFGPGTRLLVL.

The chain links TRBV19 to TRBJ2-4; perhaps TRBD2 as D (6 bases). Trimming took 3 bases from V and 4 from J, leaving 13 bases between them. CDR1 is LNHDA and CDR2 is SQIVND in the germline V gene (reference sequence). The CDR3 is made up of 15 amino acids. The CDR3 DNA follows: TGTGCCAGTAGTATCCAGGCGGGGCTGAAAAACATTCAGTACTTC. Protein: CASSIQAGLKNIQYF.

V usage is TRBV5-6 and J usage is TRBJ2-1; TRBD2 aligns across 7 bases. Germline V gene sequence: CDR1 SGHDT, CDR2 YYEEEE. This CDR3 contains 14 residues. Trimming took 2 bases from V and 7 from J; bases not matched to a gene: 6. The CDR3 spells CASSFRYGGNEQFF. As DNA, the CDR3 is TGTGCCAGCAGCTTCCGGTACGGGGGGAATGAGCAGTTCTTC.

This chain's CDR3 is CASSLDRGETQYF. Written as DNA, the CDR3 is TGTGCCAGCAGCTTGGACAGGGGAGAGACCCAGTACTTC. The rearrangement uses TRBV7-7 and TRBJ2-5; 9 bases are a match to TRBD1. This CDR3 comprises 13 residues. J was trimmed by 4 bases and V by 3 bases; bases with no gene match: 0. Germline V gives CDR1 SSHAT, CDR2 FNYEAQ (reference sequence).

This CDR3 is CASSLSTGNYGYTF. For the CDR3, the DNA is TGTGCCAGCAGCCTTTCGACAGGGAATTATGGCTACACCTTC. V gene TRBV9 combines with J gene TRBJ1-2; 7 bases line up with TRBD1. Losses at the gene ends were 4 bases for V and 5 bases for J; bases not matched to a gene: 8. In germline, CDR1 is SGDLS, CDR2 YYNGEE. The CDR3 runs to 14 residues.

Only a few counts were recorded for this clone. DNA of the CDR3: TGTGCCAGCAGCTTAGTCTCGGGGTCCTACGAGCAGTACTTC. Translation: CASSLVSGSYEQYF. V gene TRBV7-2 combines with J gene TRBJ2-7, with D maybe TRBD2 (5 bases). Germline V gene sequence: CDR1 SGHTA, CDR2 FQGNSA. CDR3 length equals 14 residues. Trimming stripped 1 base from V and 1 base from J, with 8 bases between.

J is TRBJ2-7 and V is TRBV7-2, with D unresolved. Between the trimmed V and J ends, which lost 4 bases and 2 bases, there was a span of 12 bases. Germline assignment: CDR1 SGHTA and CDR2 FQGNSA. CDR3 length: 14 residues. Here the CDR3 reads CASSSPSAAYEQYF. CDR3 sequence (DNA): TGTGCCAGCAGCTCCCCCAGCGCGGCCTACGAGCAGTACTTC.

CDR3 sequence reads: CASSLAFRAESSYNEQFF. The DNA for the CDR3 is TGTGCCAGCAGCTTGGCGTTCAGGGCCGAGAGCTCCTACAATGAGCAGTTCTTC. The rearrangement joins TRBV5-6 to TRBJ2-1; TRBD1 is a possible D gene (5 bases). CDR3 length equals 18 residues. V lost 0 bases, J lost 0 bases, and 16 bases lay in between. In germline, CDR1 is SGHDT, CDR2 YYEEEE.